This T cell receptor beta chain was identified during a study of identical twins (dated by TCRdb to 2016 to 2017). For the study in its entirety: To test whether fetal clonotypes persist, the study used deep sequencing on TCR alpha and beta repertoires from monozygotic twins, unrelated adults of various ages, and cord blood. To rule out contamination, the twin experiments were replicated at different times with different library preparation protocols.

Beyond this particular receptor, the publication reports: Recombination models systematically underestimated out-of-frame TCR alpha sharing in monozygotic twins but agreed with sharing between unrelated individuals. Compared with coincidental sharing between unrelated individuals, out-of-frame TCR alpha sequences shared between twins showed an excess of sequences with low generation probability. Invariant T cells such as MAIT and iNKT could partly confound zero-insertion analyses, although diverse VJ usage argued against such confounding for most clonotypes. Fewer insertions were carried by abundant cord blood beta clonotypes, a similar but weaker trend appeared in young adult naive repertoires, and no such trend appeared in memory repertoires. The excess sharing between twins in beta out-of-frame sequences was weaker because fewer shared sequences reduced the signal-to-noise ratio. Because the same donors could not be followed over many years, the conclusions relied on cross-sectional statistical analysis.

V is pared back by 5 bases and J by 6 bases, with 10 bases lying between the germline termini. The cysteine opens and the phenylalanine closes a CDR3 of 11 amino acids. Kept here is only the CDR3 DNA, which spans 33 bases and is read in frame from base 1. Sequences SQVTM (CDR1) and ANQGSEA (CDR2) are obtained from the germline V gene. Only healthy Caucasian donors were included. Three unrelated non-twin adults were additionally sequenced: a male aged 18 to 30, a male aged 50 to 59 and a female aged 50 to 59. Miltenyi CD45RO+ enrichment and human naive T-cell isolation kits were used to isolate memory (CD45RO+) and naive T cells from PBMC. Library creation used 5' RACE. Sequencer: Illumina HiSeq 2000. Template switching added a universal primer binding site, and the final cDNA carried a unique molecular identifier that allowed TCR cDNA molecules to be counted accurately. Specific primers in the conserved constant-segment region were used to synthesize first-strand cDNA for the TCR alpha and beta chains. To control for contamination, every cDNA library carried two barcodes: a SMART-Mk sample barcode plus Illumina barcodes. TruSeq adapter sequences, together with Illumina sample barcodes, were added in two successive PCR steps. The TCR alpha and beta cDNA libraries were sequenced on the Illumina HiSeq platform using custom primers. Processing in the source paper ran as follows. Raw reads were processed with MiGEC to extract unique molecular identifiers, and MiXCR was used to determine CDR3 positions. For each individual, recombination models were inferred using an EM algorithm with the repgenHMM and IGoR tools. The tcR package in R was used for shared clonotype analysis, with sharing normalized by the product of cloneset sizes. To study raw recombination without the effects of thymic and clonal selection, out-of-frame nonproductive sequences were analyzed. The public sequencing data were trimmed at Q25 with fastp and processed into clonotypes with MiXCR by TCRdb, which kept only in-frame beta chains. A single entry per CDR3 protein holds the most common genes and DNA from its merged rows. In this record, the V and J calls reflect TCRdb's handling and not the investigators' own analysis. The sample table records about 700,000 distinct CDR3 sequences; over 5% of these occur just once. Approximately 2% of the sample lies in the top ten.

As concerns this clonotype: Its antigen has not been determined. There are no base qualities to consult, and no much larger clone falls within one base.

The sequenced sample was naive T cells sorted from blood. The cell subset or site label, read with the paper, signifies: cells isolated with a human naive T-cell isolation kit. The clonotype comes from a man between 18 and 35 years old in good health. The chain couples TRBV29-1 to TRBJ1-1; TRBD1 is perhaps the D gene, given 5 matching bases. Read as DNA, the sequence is TGCAGCGTTCAAGGGGTTCCTGAAGCTTTCTTT. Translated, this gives CSVQGVPEAFF.